This T cell receptor (beta chain) stems from a study of T cell changes during pregnancy in multiple sclerosis. Using immunoSEQ multiplex PCR, the repertoire was profiled, and TCRdb retains in-frame clones only, with some absent. The sample has 64,000 or so clones; approximately 90% are singletons. This CDR3 has 15 residues. The V and J ends lost 0 bases and 5 bases respectively, with 14 bases between them. CDR1 and CDR2 (germline): MNHEY, SVGAGI. The receptor was isolated from a female donor with multiple sclerosis, enrolled in a pregnancy study. The J gene is TRBJ2-7, the V gene TRBV6-5; D might be TRBD2 (5 bases). Material: peripheral blood, obtained in the first trimester of pregnancy. Here the CDR3 DNA reads TGTGCCAGCAGTTACTCGGTAGCGACGGTCCACGAGCAGTACTTC. Protein: CASSYSVATVHEQYF.